This T cell receptor (beta chain) is drawn from a study of CD8 T cells in Susac syndrome. RNA was extracted with the RNeasy kit, and a quantity of roughly 0.45 to 1 ug was reverse transcribed using random hexamers. Across 54 Vbeta and 13 Jbeta, TCR beta CDR3 was amplified with immunoSEQ multiplex PCR. One entry per CDR3 protein results from TCRdb running MiXCR on the immunoSEQ multiplex PCR reads. This table holds tens of thousands of distinct CDR3 sequences, 85% to 95% found once. Points on this clonotype: What it recognizes is unknown.

The CDR3 loop spans 14 amino acids. Germline CDR1 reads LNHDA; CDR2 reads SQIVND (reference sequence). V lost 7 bases and J 2 bases, leaving 13 bases between the germline ends. General study findings and limits: In its TCR sequencing and HLA analysis, the study acknowledged that the number of individuals was relatively small.

Sequencing was done on a sample of CD8+ T cells from PBMCs. The chain links TRBV19 to TRBJ2-3; D may be TRBD1 or TRBD2 (5 bases each). The origin of this receptor is a human donor with multiple sclerosis. CDR3 loop: CASNGAGDTDTQYF. DNA for the CDR3: TGTGCCAGTAACGGGGCAGGAGACACAGATACGCAGTATTTT. The full variable domain, with the rest looked up from reference TRBV19 and TRBJ2-3, is DGGITQSPKYLFRKEGQNVTLSCEQNLNHDAMYWYRQDPGQGLRLIYYSQIVNDFQKGDIAEGYSVSREKKESFPLTVTSAQKNPTAFYLCASNGAGDTDTQYFGPGTRLTVL.